A single sample is the source of the 10 T cell receptor beta chains below, sequenced in a study of cytomegalovirus exposure and HLA in healthy donors. Both 60 Vbeta primers and 13 Jbeta primers went into the PCR. The method was immunoSEQ multiplex PCR; TCRdb's version includes in-frame clones alone and lacks a portion of them. Of 150,000 to 200,000 clones detected, roughly 76% appear once; the ten largest clones hold roughly 4.5%. The sample was PBMCs. These receptors originate from a woman under 30 in good health and CMV-seropositive.

The CDR3 DNA is TGTGCCAGCAGCTTAGTCCGGGGGATGAACACTGAAGCTTTCTTT. Translated, it gives CASSLVRGMNTEAFF. The chain uses TRBV7-9 and TRBJ1-1, with D perhaps matching TRBD1 (5 bases). The CDR3 is 15 residues long. The germline V and J ends were trimmed by 1 base and 0 bases, with 9 bases remaining between them. Germline assignment: CDR1 SEHNR and CDR2 FQNEAQ (reference sequence). Supplemented by reference TRBV7-9 and TRBJ1-1, the full variable domain reads DTGVSQNPRHKITKRGQNVTFRCDPISEHNRLYWYRQTLGQGPEFLTYFQNEAQLEKSRLLSDRFSAERPKGSFSTLEIQRTEQGDSAMYLCASSLVRGMNTEAFFGQGTRLTVV.

The J gene is TRBJ1-1, the V gene TRBV30, with TRBD1 matching over 7 bases. Trimming took 4 bases from V and 8 from J; bases not matched to a gene: 10. The CDR3 consists of 13 residues. From germline, CDR1 is GTSNPN and CDR2 SVGIG (reference sequence). The CDR3 DNA reads TGTGCCTGGACAGGGGGGCAGGGGTGGGAAGCTTTCTTT. It translates to CAWTGGQGWEAFF.

This chain links TRBV4-1 with TRBJ2-1, with TRBD1 matching 7 bases. V lost 8 bases, J lost 0 bases, and 1 base stayed unmatched. The CDR3 totals 13 residues. Germline V gene lookup returns CDR1 MGHRA and CDR2 YSYEKL. The CDR3 nucleotides read TGCGCCAGCCGGGACAGCTCCTACAATGAGCAGTTCTTC. Encoded protein: CASRDSSYNEQFF.

About this clone: Relative to the germline gene, one junction end is altered; a read error may explain this. The chain recombines TRBV28 with TRBJ1-5; TRBD1 aligns across 7 bases. This CDR3 region has 16 residues. The germline V gene encodes CDR1 MDHEN and CDR2 SYDVKM. The CDR3 DNA is TGTGCCAACAGTTTAGCAGGGGGTTATAGCAATCAGCCCCAGCATTTT. It specifies CANSLAGGYSNQPQHF.

This chain joins TRBV5-8 and TRBJ2-1; D is perhaps TRBD1 (6 bases). CDR1 and CDR2 (germline): SGHTS, YDEGEE. V shed 0 bases and J shed 6 bases, with 16 bases lying between them. The CDR3 sequence is 16 residues long. DNA of the CDR3: TGTGCCAGCAGCTTGGTTCAGGGGCAAAGGTCCAATGAGCAGTTCTTC. It codes for CASSLVQGQRSNEQFF.

In this sample, this clone turned up a few times. The genes are TRBV18 and TRBJ1-2, with D perhaps matching TRBD1 (5 bases). This CDR3 is 13 amino acids long. Trimming pared 3 bases from V and 6 bases from J, leaving 11 bases between. Germline V gene sequence: CDR1 KGHSH, CDR2 LQKENI. This chain's CDR3 is CASSPVPGNGYTF. The CDR3, as DNA: TGTGCCAGCTCACCGGTTCCAGGGAATGGCTACACCTTC.

The chain recombines TRBV28 with TRBJ1-2, with 7 nucleotides matching TRBD1. V was clipped by 7 bases and J by 5 bases; unmatched bases: 7. This CDR3 comprises 13 residues. Looked up from germline, CDR1 is MDHEN and CDR2 is SYDVKM. CDR3 nucleotides: TGTGCCAGCAAGACAGGGATTGTTTATGGCTACACCTTC. Its protein product is CASKTGIVYGYTF.

The chain carries TRBV10-2 and TRBJ1-4; 8 nucleotides align to TRBD1. After removal of 8 bases from V and 3 bases from J, the junction contained 11 bases not matched to a gene. The CDR3 loop spans 16 amino acids. The germline gives CDR1 WSHSY, CDR2 SAAADI. CDR3 region: CASGGQGALSNEKLFF. CDR3 DNA sequence: TGCGCCAGCGGGGGCCAGGGGGCGCTTTCTAATGAAAAACTGTTTTTT.

The genes are TRBV27 and TRBJ2-2; tentatively, D is TRBD1 (5 bases). CDR3 length: 15 amino acids. Germline V lookup: CDR1 MNHEY, CDR2 SMNVEV (reference sequence). Trimming pared 2 bases from V and 4 bases from J, leaving 11 bases between. CDR3 DNA: TGTGCCAGCAGTTTACTCCAGGGATTCACCGGGGAGCTGTTTTTT. Protein product: CASSLLQGFTGELFF.

The chain links TRBV7-9 to TRBJ2-3; D call uncertain. Trimming removed 3 bases from V and 4 bases from J, with 8 bases in between. CDR1 and CDR2 from the germline V gene are SEHNR and FQNEAQ (reference sequence). The CDR3 length is 13 residues. The DNA of the CDR3 is TGTGCCAGCAGCTTCGGAGATTCAGATACGCAGTATTTT. Translated: CASSFGDSDTQYF.